A selection of T cell receptor beta chains follows, all from one sample in a study of blood T cell repertoires in COVID-19. Method: immunoSEQ multiplex PCR; TCRdb's copy keeps in-frame clones and lacks some. The table shows roughly 240,000 clones, with approximately 85% occurring only once. The sequenced sample was peripheral blood. The receptors here all came from a man in his forties or fifties with COVID-19, enrolled during active disease. Both conserved end residues are part of each CDR3. D genes are given only for firm matches. Expanded clones are given a class, and other clones once, few, many or no size at all.

TRBV11-2	once	TRBJ1-3	-	TGTGCCAGCAGCTTATCGACAGCCTCTGGAAACACCATATATTTT	CASSLSTASGNTIYF
TRBV10-3	-	TRBJ2-3	TRBD2	TGTGCCATCAGCCGTAGCGGGGGGGCCAAGGTAGATACGCAGTATTTT	CAISRSGGAKVDTQYF
TRBV3-1/TRBV3-2	-	TRBJ2-3	TRBD2	TGTGCCAGCAGCCAAGTATCTAGCGGATTTCACACAGATACGCAGTATTTT	CASSQVSSGFHTDTQYF
TRBV12-3/TRBV12-4	-	TRBJ2-2	-	TGTGCCAGCAGTTCAGGCTCCGGGGAGCTGTTTTTT	CASSSGSGELFF
TRBV19	-	TRBJ1-5	TRBD1	TGTGCCAGTGGGACAGGGGGCCTGTCGAGCAATCAGCCCCAGCATTTT	CASGTGGLSSNQPQHF
TRBV6-5	-	TRBJ1-1	-	TGTGCCAGCAGTTACCAAACAGGGTTCACTGAAGCTTTCTTT	CASSYQTGFTEAFF
TRBV4-1	-	TRBJ2-7	-	TGCGCCAGCAGCCAAGGGAGGACTGACTACGAGCAGTACTTC	CASSQGRTDYEQYF
TRBV10-3	-	TRBJ1-2	-	TGTGCCATCAGTGATTCAGGGTATGGCTACACCTTC	CAISDSGYGYTF
TRBV5-1	-	TRBJ2-7	-	TGCGCCAGCAGCCCCAACGTCGGGGCCTACGAGCAGTACTTC	CASSPNVGAYEQYF
TRBV7-2	-	TRBJ1-4	-	TGTGCCAGCAGCCCCAGGGCGGGGACCAGTGAAAAACTGTTTTTT	CASSPRAGTSEKLFF
TRBV2	-	TRBJ2-7	TRBD1	TGTGCCAGCTCAGAGGGGACAGTGACCTACGAGCAGTACTTC	CASSEGTVTYEQYF
TRBV7-3	-	TRBJ2-3	TRBD2	TGTGCCAGCAGCCCGACTAGCGGGGGGGCAGATACGCAGTATTTT	CASSPTSGGADTQYF
TRBV29-1	-	TRBJ1-4	-	TGCAGCGCAGGGCAGGGAAGAGAGGAAAAACTGTTTTTT	CSAGQGREEKLFF
TRBV6-6	-	TRBJ1-6	-	TGTGCCAGCAGCCCACAGGGCTATAATTCACCCCTCCACTTT	CASSPQGYNSPLHF
TRBV28	few	TRBJ1-5	TRBD1	TGTGCCAGCATCAACAGGGGACCTAATCAGCCCCAGCATTTT	CASINRGPNQPQHF
TRBV2	-	TRBJ1-3	TRBD1	TGTGCCAGCAGTGAACCGACAGGGCGCGGAAACACCATATATTTT	CASSEPTGRGNTIYF
TRBV27	-	TRBJ1-4	TRBD1	TGTGCCAGCAGTCAGACGGACAGGGGGGAAAAACTGTTTTTT	CASSQTDRGEKLFF
TRBV6-2/TRBV6-3	-	TRBJ2-6	-	TGTGCCAGCAGTCTATTCAGGGGACCTGGGGCCAACGTCCTGACTTTC	CASSLFRGPGANVLTF
TRBV20-1	-	TRBJ1-5	-	TGCAGTGCTAGTAGAGGAGGTAGCAATCAGCCCCAGCATTTT	CSASRGGSNQPQHF
TRBV11-2	-	TRBJ2-2	-	TGTGCCAGCAGCTCAACAGAGTTCCACACCGGGGAGCTGTTTTTT	CASSSTEFHTGELFF
TRBV6-5	-	TRBJ1-3	-	TGTGCCAGCAGTTACGTGGCTCCACGTCTGGTATCGCCCATATATTTT	CASSYVAPRLVSPIYF
TRBV7-2	few	TRBJ2-5	TRBD1	TGTGCCAGCAGCTCGGGACAGGGACAAGAGACCCAGTACTTC	CASSSGQGQETQYF
TRBV24-1	-	TRBJ2-5	TRBD1	TGTGCCACCAGTGAGGGGACAGGGGCAGAGACCCAGTACTTC	CATSEGTGAETQYF
TRBV19	few	TRBJ1-5	-	TGTGCCAGTAGTCTTCAGGGGTGGAATCAGCCCCAGCATTTT	CASSLQGWNQPQHF